The clone carrying this T cell receptor (beta chain) appeared a single time. These data are taken from a study of shared clonotypes between healthy human individuals. J was trimmed by 5 bases and V by 3 bases; bases with no gene match: 9. Germline CDR1 is SNHLY and CDR2 is FYNNEI. The CDR3 is 18 residues long. TCRdb keeps only in-frame clones here, not all; method: immunoSEQ multiplex PCR. The data show approximately 2,000,000 clones, less than 95% seen once. V is TRBV2 and J is TRBJ2-3; 15 nucleotides line up with TRBD2. Sequencing was performed on naive CD4+ T cells from PBMCs. Subset described: CD45RA+ positively selected. The TCR comes from a man aged 18 to 35 in good health. Some clones in this sample may be carry-over from other donors' samples. In DNA form, the CDR3 reads TGTGCCAGCAGTGACCCTTTGGGACTAGCGGGAGGTGGAGATACGCAGTATTTT. Protein: CASSDPLGLAGGGDTQYF.